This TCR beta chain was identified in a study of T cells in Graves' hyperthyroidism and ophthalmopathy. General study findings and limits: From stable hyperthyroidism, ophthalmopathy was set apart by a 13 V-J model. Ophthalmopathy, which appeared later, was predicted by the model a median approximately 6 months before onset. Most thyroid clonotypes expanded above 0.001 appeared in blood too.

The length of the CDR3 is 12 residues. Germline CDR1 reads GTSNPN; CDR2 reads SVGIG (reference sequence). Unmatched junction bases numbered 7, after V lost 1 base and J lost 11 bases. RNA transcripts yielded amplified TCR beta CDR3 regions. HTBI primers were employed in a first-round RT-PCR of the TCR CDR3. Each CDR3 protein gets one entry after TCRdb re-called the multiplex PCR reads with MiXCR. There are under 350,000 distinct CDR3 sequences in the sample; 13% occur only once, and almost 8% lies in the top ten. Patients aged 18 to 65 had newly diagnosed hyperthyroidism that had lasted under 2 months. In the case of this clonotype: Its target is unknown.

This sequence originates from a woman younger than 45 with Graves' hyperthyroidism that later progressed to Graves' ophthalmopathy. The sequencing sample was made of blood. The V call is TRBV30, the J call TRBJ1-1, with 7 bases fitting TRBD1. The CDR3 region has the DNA TGTGCCTGGAGTGCGGGACAGCGTCAGGCTTTCTTT. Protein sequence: CAWSAGQRQAFF.